This record concerns one TCR beta chain sequence. Its matching antigen is unknown. The junction does not match germline at one end; this may be a read error. Germline-derived CDR1 and CDR2 are DFQATT and SNEGSKA (reference sequence). The CDR3 has 15 residues. The record originates from a study of response to subunit inactivated influenza vaccine. The study, taken as a whole, reports: Each seasonal flu vaccination may recruit only limited new T cells, authors suggested.

One entry per CDR3 protein, called by TCRdb with MiXCR from the RT-PCR reads. This sample has around 760,000 distinct CDR3 sequences, with approximately 13% found just once. The receptor was isolated from a man aged 45-65 years who received an inactivated influenza vaccine. This chain uses TRBV20-1 with TRBJ2-7, with D unclear. The sample in question was PBMCs from blood, obtained roughly 2 weeks before vaccination. The CDR3 spells CSVRGALIHDYEQYF. The CDR3 bases are TGCAGTGTTAGAGGAGCACTGATCCATGACTACGAGCAGTACTTC.